Each of the 16 T cell receptor beta chains below was sequenced from the same sample in a study of T-cell reconstitution after alpha-beta-depleted transplantation in children. The TCRbeta library incorporated unique molecular identifiers. Using its own MiXCR run on the PCR reads, TCRdb lists one record per CDR3 protein. The sample lists under 300,000 distinct CDR3 sequences; about 9.9% were seen once. The input for sequencing was peripheral blood, taken 180 days after TCRalphabeta/CD19-depleted stem cell transplant. The receptors derive from a male patient aged 2-10 years who had a stem cell transplant for chronic granulomatous disease, so the T cells may come from the graft donor.

At least ten counts were recorded for this clonotype. The rearrangement joins TRBV7-9 to TRBJ2-7, with D unresolved. V lost 1 base, J lost 2 bases, and 9 bases lay in between. Germline V lookup: CDR1 SEHNR, CDR2 FQNEAQ (reference sequence). The CDR3 is 14 residues long. The CDR3 spells CASSLVGGAYEQYF. The CDR3 DNA is TGTGCCAGCAGCTTAGTAGGCGGAGCCTACGAGCAGTACTTC.

This clonotype was counted many times. The rearrangement joins TRBV4-3 to TRBJ2-2; TRBD2 aligns across 11 bases. CDR1 is LGHNA and CDR2 is YSLEER in the germline V gene. This CDR3 spans 18 amino acids. V dropped 3 bases and J dropped 6; count of bases not matched to a gene: 12. This CDR3 reads CASSHATSGKTGAGELFF. The DNA for the CDR3 is TGCGCCAGCAGCCACGCGACTAGCGGGAAGACTGGGGCCGGGGAGCTGTTTTTT.

As regards this clonotype: A much larger clone lies a single base off, so this may be a read error. V and J are TRBV5-1 and TRBJ2-2, with 9 bases aligning to TRBD1. Germline CDR1 is SGHRS and CDR2 is YFSETQ. The CDR3 contains 15 residues. The CDR3 nucleotides read TGCGCCAACAGCTCCGGGACAGGGAGCACCGGGGAGCTGTTTTTT. Its protein product is CANSSGTGSTGELFF.

The sample holds many counts of this clonotype. The chain is built from TRBV7-9 and TRBJ2-5; 16 bases align to TRBD2. Germline CDR1 is SEHNR and CDR2 is FQNEAQ (reference sequence). The J segment lost 5 bases and the V segment lost 5 bases, leaving 5 bases of the junction unmatched. The CDR3 totals 16 residues. CDR3 region: CASSPGLAGGRETQYF. DNA for the CDR3: TGTGCCAGCAGCCCGGGACTAGCGGGAGGGCGGGAGACCCAGTACTTC.

This clonotype was detected many times. The chain joins TRBV10-3 to TRBJ2-3; a weak D match, TRBD1 (5 bases). Germline CDR1 and CDR2: ENHRY and SYGVKD. The CDR3 has 16 amino acids. The V gene lost 2 bases and the J gene lost 0 bases, with 12 bases spanning the gap. CDR3 amino acids: CAISEPTDSSTDTQYF. Here the CDR3 DNA reads TGTGCCATCAGTGAGCCGACAGACTCTAGCACAGATACGCAGTATTTT.

This clonotype was detected many times. V and J are TRBV7-9 and TRBJ2-1; 9 bases map to TRBD2. The CDR3 totals 15 residues. CDR1 and CDR2 from the germline V gene are SEHNR and FQNEAQ (reference sequence). The junction had 3 bases not matched to a gene; V was cut back by 3 bases and J by 3 bases. This CDR3 reads CASSLGLALYNEQFF. Here the CDR3 DNA reads TGTGCCAGCAGCTTGGGACTAGCCCTCTACAATGAGCAGTTCTTC.

CDR3 in amino acids: CASSPSGPGTKNEQYF. The CDR3 DNA is TGTGCCAGCAGCCCGTCGGGCCCAGGGACGAAGAACGAGCAGTACTTC. V is TRBV5-6 and J is TRBJ2-7; D may match TRBD1 or TRBD2 (5 bases each). This CDR3 has 16 residues. The germline gives CDR1 SGHDT, CDR2 YYEEEE. The ends were cut back, 4 bases at V and 5 bases at J, with 22 bases in the middle.

About this clonotype: A much larger clone sits a single nucleotide away, making a read error possible. V usage is TRBV18 and J usage is TRBJ1-4; D may be TRBD1 (5 bases). This CDR3 comprises 16 residues. Germline lookup yields CDR1 KGHSH and CDR2 LQKENI. The CDR3 sequence is CASSPQGPATYEKLFF. The DNA of the CDR3 is TGTGCCAGCTCACCCCAGGGACCGGCAACTTATGAAAAACTGTTTTTT.

CDR3 in DNA: TGTACCTGCAGCAAAGCCGGGACTAGCGGACTGAGCACAGATACGCAGTATTTT. This translates into CTCSKAGTSGLSTDTQYF. The chain carries TRBV7-4 and TRBJ2-3; 11 positions agree with TRBD2. The germline gives CDR1 SGHVT, CDR2 SQSDAQ. The length of the CDR3 is 18 residues.

This clonotype was observed at least ten times. The gene calls are TRBV28 and TRBJ2-5; D not resolved. The CDR3 has 14 residues. Germline V lookup: CDR1 MDHEN, CDR2 SYDVKM. V lost 5 bases and J 5 bases, leaving 15 bases between the germline ends. CDR3 protein: CASSLTPMRETQYF. DNA for the CDR3: TGTGCCAGCAGTCTGACCCCAATGAGGGAGACCCAGTACTTC.

The rearrangement links TRBV13 to TRBJ2-7; D uncertain. V was trimmed by 5 bases and J by 3 bases, leaving 14 bases between them. The CDR3 spans 14 residues. Germline V gene data show CDR1 as PRHDT and CDR2 as FYEKMQ (reference sequence). The CDR3 sequence is CASSLGLASYEQYF. The CDR3 DNA follows: TGTGCCAGCAGCCTTGGGCTCGCCAGCTACGAGCAGTACTTC.

This clonotype came up many times. The CDR3 DNA reads TGCAGTGCTAGCGACAGGGGTCACGACAATGAGCAGTTCTTC. It yields the protein CSASDRGHDNEQFF. The rearrangement uses TRBV20-1 and TRBJ2-1; 8 positions agree with TRBD1. V lost 3 bases and J lost 5; bases outside the gene matches: 6. Germline-derived CDR1 and CDR2 are DFQATT and SNEGSKA (reference sequence). The CDR3 is made up of 14 amino acids.

This clonotype was counted ten times or more. The J gene is TRBJ2-5, the V gene TRBV20-1; TRBD1 matches at 8 bases. The V gene's germline CDR1 is DFQATT and CDR2 SNEGSKA (reference sequence). J was trimmed by 2 bases and V by 5 bases; bases with no gene match: 4. The CDR3 has 13 amino acids. CDR3: CSAPGGGQETQYF. The CDR3 nucleotides are TGCAGTGCTCCAGGGGGCGGTCAAGAGACCCAGTACTTC.

The sample holds many counts of this clonotype. The chain links TRBV9 to TRBJ2-3; D is unclear. There are 15 residues in the CDR3. CDR1 is SGDLS and CDR2 is YYNGEE in the germline V gene. The germline V and J ends were trimmed by 1 base and 0 bases, with 9 bases remaining between them. CDR3 amino acids: CASSVLASSTDTQYF. CDR3 sequence (DNA): TGTGCCAGCAGCGTACTTGCATCTAGCACAGATACGCAGTATTTT. Full variable domain (rest looked up from reference TRBV9 and TRBJ2-3): DSGVTQTPKHLITATGQRVTLRCSPRSGDLSVYWYQQSLDQGLQFLIQYYNGEERAKGNILERFSAQQFPDLHSELNLSSLELGDSALYFCASSVLASSTDTQYFGPGTRLTVL.

At least ten counts were recorded for this clonotype. The chain uses TRBV6-2 or TRBV6-3 and TRBJ2-7, with 8 positions matching TRBD1. The ends lost 6 bases at V and 4 bases at J; junction bases unmatched: 8. The CDR3 has 14 residues. Germline V gene data show CDR1 as MNHEY and CDR2 as SVGEGT. CDR3 sequence (DNA): TGTGCCAGCAGAGAGACAGGGGTTTGGTACGAGCAGTACTTC. Translation gives CASRETGVWYEQYF.

In its sample, this clonotype was seen many times. This chain uses TRBV10-3 with TRBJ2-7, with TRBD1 as a possible D gene (5 bases). The V end lost 6 bases, the J end lost 6 bases, and 18 bases lay between the germline ends. Germline V gene data show CDR1 as ENHRY and CDR2 as SYGVKD. This CDR3 region has 14 residues. CDR3 sequence reads: CAISIKGALLEQYF. The CDR3 region has the DNA TGTGCCATCAGCATTAAAGGGGCACTACTCGAGCAGTACTTC.